A single sample is the source of the 6 T cell receptor beta chains below, sequenced in a study of shared clonotypes between healthy human individuals. Measured with immunoSEQ multiplex PCR; TCRdb has only the in-frame clones, and not every one. The sample has fewer than 1.8 million clones, about 98.5% seen once; the top ten hold under 0.45%. The source material was naive CD4+ T cells sorted from blood. Subset in this sample: CD45RA+ positively selected. These TCRs come from a man under 40 in good health.

This chain links TRBV7-8 with TRBJ2-4; weak D call: TRBD1 (5 bases). V was pared by 0 bases and J by 4 bases, with 10 bases between. The CDR3 is 15 amino acids. CDR1 is SGHVS and CDR2 is FQNEAQ in the germline V gene. As DNA, the CDR3 is TGTGCCAGCAGCTTAGCGGCAGGGCGGAAAAACATTCAGTACTTC. Protein product: CASSLAAGRKNIQYF.

The chain links TRBV11-2 to TRBJ2-7; TRBD2 aligns across 11 bases. The V gene's germline CDR1 is SGHAT and CDR2 FQNNGV. CDR3 length: 16 residues. V was pared by 6 bases and J by 3 bases, with 10 bases of the junction left unmatched. The CDR3 here is CASSRQALAGDYEQYF. CDR3 DNA: TGTGCCAGCAGTCGACAGGCACTAGCGGGGGACTACGAGCAGTACTTC.

Here the CDR3 DNA reads TGTGCCAGCAGCCTCTGGGCTAGCGGCACAGATACGCAGTATTTT. It codes for CASSLWASGTDTQYF. V is TRBV7-2 and J is TRBJ2-3; possible D gene TRBD2, 6 bases. Trimming stripped 5 bases from V and 1 base from J, with 13 bases between. Germline V gene data show CDR1 as SGHTA and CDR2 as FQGNSA. The CDR3 length is 15 residues.

The table lists this clone with a count of one. This chain connects TRBV11-2 to TRBJ2-3; tentatively, D is TRBD2 (6 bases). Per germline, CDR1 SGHAT and CDR2 FQNNGV. The CDR3 loop spans 13 amino acids. Trimming left V 1 base short and J 12 bases short, with 14 bases between. Here the CDR3 DNA reads TGTGCCAGCAGCTTAGGACTAGGGACTGCTCAGTATTTT. Amino acid sequence: CASSLGLGTAQYF.

CDR3: CASSPGLAPETQYF. The CDR3 DNA follows: TGTGCCAGCTCACCAGGACTAGCTCCGGAGACCCAGTACTTC. This sequence joins TRBV18 and TRBJ2-5; TRBD2 agrees at 8 bases. CDR1 and CDR2 from the germline V gene are KGHSH and LQKENI. The ends lost 2 bases at V and 5 bases at J; junction bases unmatched: 4. CDR3 length: 14 residues.

The chain carries TRBV7-9 and TRBJ2-5; a possible D gene is TRBD1 (6 bases). This CDR3 spans 13 amino acids. Trimming shortened V by 4 bases and J by 4 bases, and 10 bases separated the two germline ends. Germline loops: CDR1 SEHNR, CDR2 FQNEAQ (reference sequence). The CDR3 region has the DNA TGTGCCAGCAGCTACAGGGACGCAGAGACCCAGTACTTC. Amino acids: CASSYRDAETQYF. The variable domain in full, completed from reference TRBV7-9 and TRBJ2-5, reads DTGVSQNPRHKITKRGQNVTFRCDPISEHNRLYWYRQTLGQGPEFLTYFQNEAQLEKSRLLSDRFSAERPKGSFSTLEIQRTEQGDSAMYLCASSYRDAETQYFGPGTRLLVL.